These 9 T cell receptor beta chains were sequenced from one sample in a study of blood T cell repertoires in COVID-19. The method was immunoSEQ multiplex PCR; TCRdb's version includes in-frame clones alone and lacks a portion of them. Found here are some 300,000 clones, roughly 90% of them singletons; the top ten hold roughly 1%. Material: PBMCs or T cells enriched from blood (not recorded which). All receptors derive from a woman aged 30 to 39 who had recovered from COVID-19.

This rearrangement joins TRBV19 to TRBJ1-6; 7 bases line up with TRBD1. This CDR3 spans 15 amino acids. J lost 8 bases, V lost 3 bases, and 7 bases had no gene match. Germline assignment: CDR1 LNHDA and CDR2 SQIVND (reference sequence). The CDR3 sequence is CASSMRGGTDSPLHF. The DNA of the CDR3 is TGTGCCAGTAGTATGCGAGGGGGCACAGATTCACCCCTCCACTTT.

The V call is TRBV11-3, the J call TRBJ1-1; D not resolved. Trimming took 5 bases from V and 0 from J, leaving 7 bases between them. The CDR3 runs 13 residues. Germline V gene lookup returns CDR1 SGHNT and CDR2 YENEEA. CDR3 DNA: TGTGCCAGCAGCCGGGAAGTGAACACTGAAGCTTTCTTT. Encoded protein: CASSREVNTEAFF.

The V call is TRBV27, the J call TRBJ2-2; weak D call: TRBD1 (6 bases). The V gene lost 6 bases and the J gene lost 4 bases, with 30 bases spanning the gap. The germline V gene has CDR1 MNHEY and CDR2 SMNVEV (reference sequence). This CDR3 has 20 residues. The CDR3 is CASSPLPWDKSPRPTGELFF. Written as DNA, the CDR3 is TGTGCCAGCAGCCCCCTTCCTTGGGACAAATCTCCTAGACCCACCGGGGAGCTGTTTTTT.

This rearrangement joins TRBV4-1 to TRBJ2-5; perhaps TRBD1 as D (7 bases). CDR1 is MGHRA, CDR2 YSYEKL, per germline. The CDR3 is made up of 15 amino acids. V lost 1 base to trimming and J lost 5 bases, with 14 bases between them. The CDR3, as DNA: TGCGCCAGCAGCCAAGGGGAACAGGGGAGGGAGACCCAGTACTTC. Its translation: CASSQGEQGRETQYF.

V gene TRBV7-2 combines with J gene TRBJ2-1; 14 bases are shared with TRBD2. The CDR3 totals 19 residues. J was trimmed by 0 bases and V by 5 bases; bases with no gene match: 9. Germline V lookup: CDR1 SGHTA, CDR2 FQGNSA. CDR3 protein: CASSETGLAGVSSYNEQFF. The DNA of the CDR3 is TGTGCCAGCAGCGAAACGGGACTAGCGGGGGTAAGCTCCTACAATGAGCAGTTCTTC. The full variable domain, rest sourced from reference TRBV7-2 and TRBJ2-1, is GAGVSQSPSNKVTEKGKDVELRCDPISGHTALYWYRQSLGQGLEFLIYFQGNSAPDKSGLPSDRFSAERTGGSVSTLTIQRTQQEDSAVYLCASSETGLAGVSSYNEQFFGPGTRLTVL.

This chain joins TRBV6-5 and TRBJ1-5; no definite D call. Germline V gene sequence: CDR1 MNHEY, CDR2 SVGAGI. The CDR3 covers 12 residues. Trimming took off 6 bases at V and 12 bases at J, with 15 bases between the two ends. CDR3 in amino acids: CASSPPGRYQHF. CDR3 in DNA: TGTGCCAGCAGCCCCCCGGGAAGGTACCAGCATTTT.

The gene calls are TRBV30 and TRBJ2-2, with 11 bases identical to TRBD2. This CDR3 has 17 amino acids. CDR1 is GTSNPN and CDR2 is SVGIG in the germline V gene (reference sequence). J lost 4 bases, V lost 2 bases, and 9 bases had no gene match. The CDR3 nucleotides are TGTGCCTGGAGTCCCTCTCGGCTAGCGGGGGGCACCGGGGAGCTGTTTTTT. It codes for CAWSPSRLAGGTGELFF. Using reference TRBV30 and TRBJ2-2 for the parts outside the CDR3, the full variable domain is SQTIHQWPATLVQPVGSPLSLECTVEGTSNPNLYWYRQAAGRGLQLLFYSVGIGQISSEVPQNLSASRPQDRQFILSSKKLLLSDSGFYLCAWSPSRLAGGTGELFFGEGSRLTVL.

CDR3 in DNA: TGTGCCAGCAGCTTGGACGGGGTAGGGACTGAAGCTTTCTTT. It translates to CASSLDGVGTEAFF. The chain recombines TRBV5-5 with TRBJ1-1; D remains ambiguous. In germline, CDR1 is SGHKS, CDR2 YYEKEE (reference sequence). V was cut by 0 bases and J by 5 bases, with 11 bases left in between. The CDR3 totals 14 residues.

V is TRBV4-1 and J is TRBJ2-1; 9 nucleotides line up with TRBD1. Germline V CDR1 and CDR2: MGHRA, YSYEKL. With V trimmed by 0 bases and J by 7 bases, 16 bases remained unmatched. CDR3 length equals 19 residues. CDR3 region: CASSQELGTGPRRGNEQFF. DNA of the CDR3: TGCGCCAGCAGCCAAGAGCTTGGGACAGGGCCCAGGAGGGGGAATGAGCAGTTCTTC.